The sample holds a few counts of the clone carrying this TCR beta chain. These data are taken from a study of T cells in Graves' hyperthyroidism and ophthalmopathy. Study details: Blood from the periphery was taken at initial diagnosis, before any treatment.

Regions amplified from RNA transcripts were the TCR beta CDR3 regions. An initial round of RT-PCR targeting the TCR CDR3 relied on the HTBI primer set. TCRdb reprocessed the multiplex PCR reads with MiXCR, giving one entry per CDR3 protein. The repertoire holds approximately 600,000 distinct CDR3 sequences, with around 20% as singletons. The receptor was isolated from a man in his thirties or forties with Graves' ophthalmopathy. Sequences were obtained from blood.

CDR3 in amino acids: CASWSGRAYEQYF. As DNA, the CDR3 is TGTGCCAGCTGGAGCGGGAGGGCCTACGAGCAGTACTTC. The chain combines TRBV6-2 or TRBV6-3 with TRBJ2-7, with TRBD2 matching 10 bases. J gave up 2 bases and V 8 bases, and 3 bases lay outside the gene matches. The CDR3 runs to 13 residues. Germline V gene data show CDR1 as MNHEY and CDR2 as SVGEGT.